One and the same sample provided the 7 T cell receptor beta chains below, sequenced in a study of Ad26.COV2.S vaccination and SARS-CoV-2 variants. As for treatment: roughly 18 received Ad26.COV2.S at low or high dose, single or two shots; several received placebo; per-sample allocation not given. Following the first vaccine or placebo injection, samples were taken on day 63. Assay: immunoSEQ multiplex PCR; the TCRdb copy retains only in-frame clones and omits some. The sample carries fewer than 800,000 clones, 70% to 90% recorded once. The sequences come from peripheral blood, collected in a trial of Ad26.COV2.S vaccine versus placebo. These receptors were taken from a person between 18 and 65 years old who received the Ad26.COV2.S COVID-19 vaccine or a placebo.

In the case of this clone: Other DNA sequences in this sample translate to the same CDR3. The chain employs TRBV18 and TRBJ2-7; weak D call: TRBD1 (6 bases). The CDR3 length is 13 residues. V lost 2 bases and J lost 2, with 7 bases in between. CDR1 is KGHSH, CDR2 LQKENI, per germline. The CDR3 region is CASSPGTTYEQYF. DNA for the CDR3: TGTGCCAGCTCACCAGGGACAACCTACGAGCAGTACTTC. Based on the CDR3 plus reference TRBV18 and TRBJ2-7, the full variable domain is NAGVMQNPRHLVRRRGQEARLRCSPMKGHSHVYWYRQLPEEGLKFMVYLQKENIIDESGMPKERFSAEFPKEGPSILRIQQVVRGDSAAYFCASSPGTTYEQYFGPGTRLTVT.

The chain carries TRBV24-1 and TRBJ1-5; no firm D call. Trimming cost V 8 bases and J 4 bases, with 17 bases left between them. Germline lookup yields CDR1 KGHDR and CDR2 SFDVKD. This CDR3 has 15 amino acids. As DNA, the CDR3 is TGTGCCACCAAGTCCCACCAGCGAGGTAATCAGCCCCAGCATTTT. This translates into CATKSHQRGNQPQHF.

The chain carries TRBV11-2 and TRBJ2-5, with 8 bases that match TRBD1. The CDR3 spans 13 residues. With V trimmed by 5 bases and J by 4 bases, 3 bases remained unmatched. Germline CDR1 reads SGHAT; CDR2 reads FQNNGV. The CDR3 protein is CASSQDRGETQYF. Written as DNA, the CDR3 is TGTGCCAGCAGCCAAGACAGGGGAGAGACCCAGTACTTC.

The chain employs TRBV9 and TRBJ2-3, with 13 bases aligning to TRBD2. The CDR3 is 15 residues long. The V gene end was trimmed by 3 bases and the J gene end by 10 bases; junction bases not matched to a gene: 8. Germline V CDR1 and CDR2: SGDLS, YYNGEE. The CDR3 DNA reads as TGTGCCAGCAGCGCCGGGACTAGCGGGGTGGCAGCGCAGTATTTT. It is translated as CASSAGTSGVAAQYF.

The rearrangement joins TRBV7-2 to TRBJ2-2, with 7 bases fitting TRBD1. Germline lookup yields CDR1 SGHTA and CDR2 FQGNSA. CDR3 length: 14 amino acids. The V gene end was trimmed by 5 bases and the J gene end by 6 bases; junction bases not matched to a gene: 6. CDR3 loop: CASSPDRAPGELFF. Here the CDR3 DNA reads TGTGCCAGCAGCCCCGACAGGGCCCCCGGGGAGCTGTTTTTT.

In this sample, this clone turned up once. The genes are TRBV7-2 and TRBJ1-2; D is undetermined. The germline V and J ends were trimmed by 1 base and 5 bases, with 8 bases remaining between them. The CDR3 covers 13 residues. Germline V CDR1 and CDR2: SGHTA, FQGNSA. CDR3 protein: CASSLGPEYGYTF. The CDR3 DNA reads TGTGCCAGCAGCTTAGGGCCGGAGTATGGCTACACCTTC. Based on the CDR3 plus reference TRBV7-2 and TRBJ1-2, the full variable domain is GAGVSQSPSNKVTEKGKDVELRCDPISGHTALYWYRQSLGQGLEFLIYFQGNSAPDKSGLPSDRFSAERTGGSVSTLTIQRTQQEDSAVYLCASSLGPEYGYTFGSGTRLTVV.

This clone was observed a single time. The chain joins TRBV19 to TRBJ2-5, with TRBD2 as a possible D gene (5 bases). V lost 9 bases and J lost 1, with 12 bases in between. The CDR3 extends over 13 amino acids. Germline CDR1 reads LNHDA; CDR2 reads SQIVND (reference sequence). This CDR3 is CASQRKIQETQYF. The CDR3 region has the DNA TGTGCCAGCCAGCGGAAGATCCAAGAGACCCAGTACTTC. Variable domain in full (rest from reference TRBV19 and TRBJ2-5): DGGITQSPKYLFRKEGQNVTLSCEQNLNHDAMYWYRQDPGQGLRLIYYSQIVNDFQKGDIAEGYSVSREKKESFPLTVTSAQKNPTAFYLCASQRKIQETQYFGPGTRLLVL.